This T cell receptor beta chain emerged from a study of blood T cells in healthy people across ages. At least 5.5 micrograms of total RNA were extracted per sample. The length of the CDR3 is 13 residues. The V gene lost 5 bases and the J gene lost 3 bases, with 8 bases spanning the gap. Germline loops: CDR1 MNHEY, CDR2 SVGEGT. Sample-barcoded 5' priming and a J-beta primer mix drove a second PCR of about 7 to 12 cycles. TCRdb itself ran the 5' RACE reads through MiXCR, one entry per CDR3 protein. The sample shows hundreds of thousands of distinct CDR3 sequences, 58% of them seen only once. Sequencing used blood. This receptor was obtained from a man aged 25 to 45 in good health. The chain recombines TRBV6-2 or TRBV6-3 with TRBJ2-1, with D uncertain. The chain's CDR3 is CASSNAGYNEQFF. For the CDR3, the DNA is TGTGCCAGCAGTAATGCAGGCTACAATGAGCAGTTCTTC.